The 13 T cell receptor beta chains presented below share a single source sample, sequenced in a study of blood T cell repertoires in COVID-19. The repertoire was sequenced with immunoSEQ multiplex PCR; TCRdb's copy has only in-frame clones and lacks some. The sample yields fewer than 250,000 clones, roughly 88% seen once. Specimen: peripheral blood. The receptors come from a woman between 40 and 50 years old who had recovered from COVID-19.

This clone was counted a single time. The V call is TRBV6-5, the J call TRBJ2-4, with 10 bases fitting TRBD1. Germline V gene sequence: CDR1 MNHEY, CDR2 SVGAGI. Trimming removed 2 bases from V and 8 bases from J; junction bases left unmatched: 6. This CDR3 region has 15 residues. The CDR3 protein is CASSYRGQGIDIQYF. CDR3 nucleotide sequence: TGTGCCAGCAGTTACCGGGGACAGGGGATAGACATTCAGTACTTC.

This sequence joins TRBV3-1 (or the pseudogene TRBV3-2) and TRBJ1-5; D gene uncertain. Per the germline V gene, CDR1 is LGHDT and CDR2 is YNNKEL (reference sequence). CDR3 length: 13 residues. Trimming shortened V by 0 bases and J by 6 bases, and 6 bases separated the two germline ends. CDR3 DNA: TGTGCCAGCAGCCAAGATTCGGGTCAGCCCCAGCATTTT. Translating it yields CASSQDSGQPQHF.

This chain links TRBV6-6 with TRBJ2-1, with 8 bases that match TRBD1. V shed 5 bases and J 9 bases; nucleotides not matched to a gene: 12. The CDR3 runs 15 residues. In germline, CDR1 is MNHNY, CDR2 SVGAGI (reference sequence). In nucleotides, the CDR3 is TGTGCCAGCAGTCACCCGGACAGGGAAGGACGTGAGCAGTTCTTC. It encodes CASSHPDREGREQFF.

The rearrangement joins TRBV28 to TRBJ1-2; the match to TRBD1 covers 7 bases. Germline V gives CDR1 MDHEN, CDR2 SYDVKM. V trimming: 6 bases; J trimming: 4 bases; junction bases outside the gene matches: 8. CDR3 size: 14 residues. The CDR3 region has the DNA TGTGCCAGCAGCCCCCAAGGGGGCGTCTATGGCTACACCTTC. Protein product: CASSPQGGVYGYTF.

V usage is TRBV6-5 and J usage is TRBJ2-5; a possible D gene is TRBD2 (5 bases). CDR1 is MNHEY, CDR2 SVGAGI, per germline. V was clipped by 0 bases and J by 7 bases, with 12 bases between them. CDR3 size: 14 residues. CDR3 nucleotide sequence: TGTGCCAGCAGTTACTCTCTAGCTCGTGGGACCCAGTACTTC. It translates to CASSYSLARGTQYF.

This chain connects TRBV4-1 to TRBJ1-2, with a weak D call TRBD1 (5 bases). The V gene lost 0 bases and the J gene lost 4 bases, with 18 bases spanning the gap. Germline loops: CDR1 MGHRA, CDR2 YSYEKL. The CDR3 runs to 17 residues. The CDR3: CASSQEGGREEIYGYTF. DNA for the CDR3: TGCGCCAGCAGCCAAGAAGGAGGCAGGGAGGAGATCTATGGCTACACCTTC.

This clone was detected only a few times. The chain has TRBV19 and TRBJ1-5; 9 bases are a match to TRBD1. The germline CDR1 and CDR2 sequences are LNHDA and SQIVND (reference sequence). Germline trimming cut 6 bases from V and 2 bases from J; bases unmatched to any gene: 5. The CDR3 consists of 15 residues. CDR3 amino acids: CASSQTGGRNQPQHF. The CDR3 DNA reads as TGTGCCAGTAGCCAAACAGGGGGCCGCAATCAGCCCCAGCATTTT.

V gene TRBV5-4 combines with J gene TRBJ1-4; TRBD1 aligns across 9 bases. J was trimmed by 8 bases and V by 4 bases; bases with no gene match: 3. The CDR3 length is 13 residues. The germline V gene has CDR1 SGHNT and CDR2 YYREEE (reference sequence). The CDR3 sequence: CASSGTGREKLFF. The CDR3 DNA is TGTGCCAGCAGCGGGACAGGGCGGGAAAAACTGTTTTTT.

This clone was counted between two and nine times. The chain employs TRBV27 and TRBJ1-5, with D perhaps TRBD1 (6 bases). Per germline, CDR1 MNHEY and CDR2 SMNVEV (reference sequence). V was shortened by 3 bases and J by 0 bases, with 15 bases between the two germline ends. This CDR3 comprises 17 residues. The CDR3: CASSFRGGSNSNQPQHF. CDR3 DNA: TGTGCCAGCAGTTTCCGAGGGGGATCCAATAGCAATCAGCCCCAGCATTTT.

V and J are TRBV6-5 and TRBJ2-7; 8 nucleotides align to TRBD1. With V trimmed by 6 bases and J by 5 bases, 9 bases remained unmatched. Germline V CDR1 and CDR2: MNHEY, SVGAGI. CDR3 length: 14 residues. The DNA of the CDR3 is TGTGCCAGCAGAAATACAGGGGGTCGTGACGAGCAGTACTTC. Translating it yields CASRNTGGRDEQYF.

V and J are TRBV4-3 and TRBJ2-7; TRBD1 matches 9 bases. Germline V gene data show CDR1 as LGHNA and CDR2 as YSLEER. The J segment lost 3 bases and the V segment lost 0 bases, leaving 3 bases of the junction unmatched. CDR3 length equals 15 residues. The DNA of the CDR3 is TGCGCCAGCAGCCAAGAACGGACAGGGGTCTACGAGCAGTACTTC. This translates into CASSQERTGVYEQYF.

The rearrangement joins TRBV15 to TRBJ2-7; D might be TRBD1 (6 bases). The CDR3 is made up of 18 amino acids. Deletions cut 0 bases from V and 3 bases from J, with 21 bases between. The germline CDR1 and CDR2 sequences are LNHNV and YYDKDF (reference sequence). This chain's CDR3 is CATSRDPRQASVNYEQYF. CDR3 sequence (DNA): TGTGCCACCAGCAGAGATCCAAGACAGGCGTCGGTTAACTACGAGCAGTACTTC.

The V gene is TRBV27, the J gene TRBJ1-2; 8 nucleotides align to TRBD1. CDR3 length: 14 amino acids. From germline, CDR1 is MNHEY and CDR2 SMNVEV (reference sequence). With V trimmed by 4 bases and J by 3 bases, 4 bases remained unmatched. This chain's CDR3 is CASSSYRGDYGYTF. The CDR3 nucleotides read TGTGCCAGCAGTTCTTACAGGGGGGACTATGGCTACACCTTC.